The clone carrying this T cell receptor (beta chain) is a singleton in its sample. This CDR3 comprises 16 residues. Trimming cost V 4 bases and J 6 bases; bases outside gene matches: 8. In germline, CDR1 is MGHRA, CDR2 YSYEKL. This record belongs to a study of blood T cell repertoires in COVID-19. Study-wide background: Some COVID-19 samples were acute and others convalescent; all came from the United States, Italy and Spain. PBMCs, B-cell-depleted T cells, or T cells were the source of the cDNA or gDNA that made up the material.

Study processing details: Cell counts per sample came from amplifying reference gene primers. Using immunoSEQ multiplex PCR, the repertoire was profiled, and TCRdb retains in-frame clones only, with some absent. V and J calls and clone size follow that table, whereas D and trimming were derived from the DNA. There are 150,000 to 200,000 clones in the sample; 85% to 90% occur only once, and around 1% lies in the top ten. Sequencing was done on a sample of peripheral blood. The clonotype originates from a woman between 18 and 29 years old who had recovered from COVID-19. V gene TRBV4-1 combines with J gene TRBJ2-2; 10 bases map to TRBD2. CDR3 bases: TGCGCCAGCAGCCTACGACTAGCGGGTCTCGCCGGGGAGCTGTTTTTT. It encodes CASSLRLAGLAGELFF.